The rows below give T cell receptor beta chains drawn from one sample of a study of T cell changes during pregnancy in multiple sclerosis. Assay: immunoSEQ multiplex PCR; the TCRdb copy retains only in-frame clones and omits some. The table records roughly 100,000 clones, around 92% of them present only once. The sequences come from peripheral blood, collected after pregnancy. Every receptor here comes from a female donor in good health, enrolled as a control in a pregnancy study. Both conserved end residues are part of each CDR3. A D gene is named only where the DNA matches it firmly. Only some rows state a clone size, as once, few, many or a class for expanded clones.

TRBJ2-7,few,NA,TRBV5-1,TGCGCCAGCAGCTTGGGGCTCGAGCAGTACTTC,CASSLGLEQYF
TRBJ2-7,NA,TRBD2,TRBV27,TGTGCCAGCCGACCGGCGGGAGGGGGCTTTGGGGCGCAGTACTTC,CASRPAGGGFGAQYF
TRBJ2-1,NA,TRBD2,TRBV5-1,TGCGCCAGCAGCTTGGCGCCCGTGCTAGCGGGGGCCCGGAATGAGCAGTTCTTC,CASSLAPVLAGARNEQFF
TRBJ2-5,NA,TRBD2,TRBV7-2,TGTGCCAGCAGCTGGACACTAGCGGGGGGAGAGACCCAGTACTTC,CASSWTLAGGETQYF
TRBJ2-7,NA,NA,TRBV11-2,TGTGCCAGCAGCCCCGCATTGCACCTAGGAGAGCAGTACTTC,CASSPALHLGEQYF
TRBJ1-2,NA,TRBD1,TRBV7-2,TGTGCCAGCAGCTTAGTGCCAGGGGGCCATGGCTACACCTTC,CASSLVPGGHGYTF
TRBJ2-1,once,NA,TRBV6-5,TGTGCCCCAAGCGCAGTACACCCTTCGGTCAATGAGCAGTTCTTC,CAPSAVHPSVNEQFF
TRBJ1-2,once,NA,TRBV4-2,TGTGCCAGCAGCCAAGAAACAGGGTTTGCCTATGGCTACACCTTC,CASSQETGFAYGYTF
TRBJ1-4,NA,NA,TRBV6-1,TGTGCCAGTCACAGGGCTAATGAAAAACTGTTTTTT,CASHRANEKLFF
TRBJ1-4,NA,TRBD1,TRBV18,TGTGCCAGCTCACCCCTCGACAGGGTTCGGGAAAAACTGTTTTTT,CASSPLDRVREKLFF
TRBJ2-5,NA,NA,TRBV5-1,TGCGCCAGCAGCATCCTGACAGGGTCCTCGGGGGAGCAGTACTTC,CASSILTGSSGEQYF
TRBJ1-1,NA,NA,TRBV5-1,TGCGCCAGCAGCTTGCGACAGGCGAACACTGAAGCTTTCTTT,CASSLRQANTEAFF
TRBJ1-1,NA,NA,TRBV5-8,TGTGCCAGCTGTGAAGCAGGGTGTTACGGAACTGAAGCTTTCTTT,CASCEAGCYGTEAFF
TRBJ1-2,NA,NA,TRBV10-3,TGTGCCATCAGTGAGTCTGTTGGGTCCGGGAGAGCTAACTATGGCTACACCTTC,CAISESVGSGRANYGYTF
TRBJ2-1,NA,TRBD2,TRBV12-5,TGTGCTAGTGCCCAAGCGGGGGCAGGGGTCAATGAGCAGTTCTTC,CASAQAGAGVNEQFF
TRBJ2-5,NA,TRBD1,TRBV29-1,TGCAGCGTCCCGGACAGGCCCGAGACCCAGTACTTC,CSVPDRPETQYF
TRBJ2-3,NA,TRBD2,TRBV11-3,TGTGCCAGCAGCTCGGCTAGCGGGGGGGCCGGTTCCACAGATACGCAGTATTTT,CASSSASGGAGSTDTQYF
TRBJ2-3,NA,NA,TRBV6-5,TGTGCCAGCTCCAAACAGGGGGGGCGCACAGATACGCAGTATTTT,CASSKQGGRTDTQYF
TRBJ2-5,NA,TRBD2,TRBV12-5,TGTGCTAGTGGTTTGTGGGGGGAGACTAGCGGGGAACAAGAGACCCAGTACTTC,CASGLWGETSGEQETQYF
TRBJ1-1,once,NA,TRBV21-1,TGTGCCAGCAGCAAAAAAGGGGGACATCTTGGGATAGAAGCTTTCTTT,CASSKKGGHLGIEAFF
TRBJ1-1,NA,NA,TRBV7-2,TGTGCCAGCAGCTTAGGGGGAGGAAACACTGAAGCTTTCTTT,CASSLGGGNTEAFF
TRBJ2-1,NA,TRBD2,TRBV11-2,TGTGCCAGCAACCCGCGGGGGGAGAATGAGCAGTTCTTC,CASNPRGENEQFF
TRBJ2-7,many,TRBD2,TRBV6-5,TGTGCCAGCAGTTACTGGCGGGGGACTCGGGAGCAGTACTTC,CASSYWRGTREQYF
TRBJ1-2,NA,NA,TRBV7-2,TGTGCCAGCAGCCCGGACAAGAACTATGGCTACACCTTC,CASSPDKNYGYTF
TRBJ1-6,NA,NA,TRBV28,TGTGCCAGCAGTTTCGGTTCACCCCTCCACTTT,CASSFGSPLHF
TRBJ1-1,NA,NA,TRBV5-1,TGCGCCAGCAGCTTGTCTACCCCCGGTCCCGAAGCTTTCTTT,CASSLSTPGPEAFF
TRBJ2-2,NA,NA,TRBV18,TGTGCCAGCTCACCACGAGGCAGGGGACCCTCTCCGAACACCGGGGAGCTGTTTTTT,CASSPRGRGPSPNTGELFF
TRBJ2-5,NA,NA,TRBV30,TGTGCCTGGAGTTTCTTCGTCCGAGGGGAGACCCAGTACTTC,CAWSFFVRGETQYF